A selection of T cell receptor beta chains follows, all from one sample in a study of neurological immune-mediated disorders. TCRdb ran MiXCR on the 5' RACE reads and lists one entry per CDR3 protein. The sample gives 55,000 to 70,000 distinct CDR3 sequences, roughly 3.9% of which show up once; around 1.3% is in the top ten. The sequenced sample was PBMCs. The receptor source for this set is a man aged 25 to 40 with multiple sclerosis. The CDR3 runs from the conserved cysteine through the conserved F or W. A D gene is named only where the DNA matches it firmly. Clone sizes are given selectively: once, few, many, or a class where the clone is expanded.

>TRBV20-1|TRBJ1-5|-|many
CSASEGRFFNQPQHF
TGCAGTGCTAGTGAGGGGAGGTTCTTCAATCAGCCCCAGCATTTT
>TRBV5-1|TRBJ1-2|TRBD1|many
CASSLAGTGDGYGYTF
TGCGCCAGCAGCTTGGCCGGGACAGGGGATGGCTATGGCTACACCTTC
>TRBV5-5|TRBJ2-1|-|many
CASSLVRSQEQFF
TGTGCCAGCAGCTTGGTACGATCTCAGGAGCAGTTCTTC
>TRBV20-1|TRBJ1-6|-|-
CSGMDRSSPLNF
TGCAGTGGAATGGATAGGTCTTCACCCCTCAACTTT
>TRBV3-1|TRBJ1-5|TRBD1|-
CASSQRDSNQPQNF
TGTGCCAGCAGCCAAAGGGACAGCAATCAGCCCCAGAATTTT
>TRBV6-2/TRBV6-3|TRBJ2-1|-|many
CASSYYAGRHNEQFF
TGTGCCAGCAGTTACTATGCCGGACGCCACAATGAGCAGTTCTTC
>TRBV15|TRBJ2-6|-|many
CATMQGYTGANVLTF
TGTGCCACCATGCAGGGATATACTGGGGCCAACGTCCTGACTTTC
>TRBV5-4|TRBJ2-1|TRBD1|-
CASSPARDRFSDEQFF
TGTGCCAGCAGCCCGGCCCGGGACAGGTTTTCGGATGAGCAGTTCTTC
>TRBV9|TRBJ1-3|-|many
CASSVGGNPGNTIYF
TGTGCCAGCAGCGTAGGAGGAAACCCTGGAAACACCATATATTTT
>TRBV5-1|TRBJ2-2|-|many
CASSQKGENTGELFF
TGCGCCAGCAGCCAAAAGGGCGAGAACACCGGGGAGCTGTTTTTT
>TRBV12-3/TRBV12-4|TRBJ1-1|-|many
CASRPDSTQAFF
TGTGCCAGCAGGCCGGACAGTACCCAAGCTTTCTTT
>TRBV19|TRBJ1-1|-|many
CASSMGAPSPAFF
TGTGCCAGTAGTATGGGGGCCCCAAGCCCGGCTTTCTTT
>TRBV6-4|TRBJ2-3|-|many
CASSERDTDTQYF
TGTGCCAGCAGTGAACGGGACACAGATACGCAGTATTTT
>TRBV3-1|TRBJ2-6|TRBD1|many
CASSLSQGNSGANVLTF
TGTGCCAGCAGCCTTTCACAGGGGAACTCTGGGGCCAACGTCCTGACTTTC
>TRBV27|TRBJ2-1|-|medium-sized
CASSPSGATLGEQFF
TGTGCCAGCAGCCCGTCGGGGGCAACTTTAGGTGAGCAGTTCTTC
>TRBV20-1|TRBJ2-7|TRBD2|many
CSARVAGGRYEQYF
TGCAGTGCTAGAGTTGCGGGGGGGAGGTACGAGCAGTACTTC
>TRBV6-1|TRBJ2-2|-|many
CASSPKTYTGELFF
TGTGCCAGCAGTCCGAAAACTTACACCGGGGAGCTGTTTTTT
>TRBV5-1|TRBJ1-2|-|many
CASSSGSDYGYTF
TGCGCCAGCAGCTCAGGGAGCGACTATGGCTACACCTTC
>TRBV20-1|TRBJ2-7|-|many
CSARDLGEQYF
TGCAGTGCTAGAGATCTTGGGGAGCAGTACTTC
>TRBV20-1|TRBJ1-1|-|many
CSASTGNTEAFF
TGCAGTGCTAGTACAGGCAACACTGAAGCTTTCTTT
>TRBV10-1|TRBJ2-1|TRBD1|many
CASSELRQGPYNEQFF
TGCGCCAGCAGTGAGCTACGACAGGGCCCCTACAATGAGCAGTTCTTC
>TRBV18|TRBJ2-6|-|few
CASSGGVSGANVLTF
TGTGCCAGCTCGGGGGGTGTCTCTGGGGCCAACGTCCTGACTTTC
>TRBV7-2|TRBJ2-1|-|many
CASSFTFAGHEQFF
TGTGCCAGCAGCTTCACTTTTGCGGGGCATGAGCAGTTCTTC
>TRBV4-1|TRBJ2-7|TRBD1|many
CASRSRDRASYEQYF
TGCGCCAGCAGATCCCGGGACAGGGCCTCCTACGAGCAGTACTTC
>TRBV5-1|TRBJ2-7|-|many
CASSLMTGQGGEQYF
TGCGCCAGCAGCCTCATGACCGGACAGGGAGGGGAGCAGTACTTC
>TRBV27|TRBJ1-2|TRBD1|many
CASSPGGVYGYTF
TGTGCCAGCAGCCCAGGGGGGGTATATGGCTACACCTTC
>TRBV7-2|TRBJ2-1|-|few
CASFRDPSINEQFF
TGTGCCAGTTTTAGGGACCCTTCTATCAATGAGCAGTTCTTC
>TRBV11-3|TRBJ2-1|TRBD1|many
CASSLGQGAHNEQFF
TGTGCCAGCAGCTTAGGACAGGGGGCGCATAATGAGCAGTTCTTC
>TRBV20-1|TRBJ2-1|-|many
CSASSYNEQFF
TGCAGTGCTAGCTCATACAATGAGCAGTTCTTC
>TRBV6-2/TRBV6-3|TRBJ2-4|-|many
CASSVGDRWDKNIQYF
TGTGCCAGCAGTGTAGGGGACCGTTGGGACAAAAACATTCAGTACTTC
>TRBV5-1|TRBJ1-1|TRBD1|many
CASRTGTGTRDTEAFF
TGCGCCAGCAGAACCGGGACAGGGACTCGGGACACTGAAGCTTTCTTT
>TRBV3-1|TRBJ1-4|-|many
CASSQEQREYQGKLFF
TGTGCCAGCAGCCAAGAACAAAGAGAATACCAAGGAAAACTGTTTTTT
>TRBV7-6|TRBJ1-4|TRBD1|-
CASSSKTGADEKLFF
TGTGCCAGCAGCTCAAAGACAGGGGCGGACGAAAAACTGTTTTTT
>TRBV5-6|TRBJ1-5|-|-
CASSRLDQPQNF
TGTGCCAGCAGCCGGCTCGATCAGCCCCAGAATTTT
>TRBV27|TRBJ1-2|TRBD1|many
CASSPGQGYGYTF
TGTGCCAGCAGTCCCGGACAGGGTTATGGCTACACCTTC
>TRBV5-1|TRBJ2-5|TRBD2|-
CASSARGGETQYF
TGCGCCAGCAGCGCACGGGGAGGGGAGACCCAGTACTTC
>TRBV5-1|TRBJ2-3|TRBD1|many
CASSSSQGTSTDTQYF
TGCGCCAGCAGCTCTTCACAGGGGACAAGCACAGATACGCAGTATTTT
>TRBV12-3/TRBV12-4|TRBJ1-4|-|many
CASSQSMRNEKLFF
TGTGCCAGCAGCCAGTCAATGCGGAATGAAAAACTGTTTTTT
>TRBV9|TRBJ1-2|TRBD1|many
CASSVNIRDSTNYGYTF
TGTGCCAGCAGCGTAAACATACGGGACAGCACTAACTATGGCTACACCTTC
>TRBV27|TRBJ2-7|-|few
CASSLSPGYEQYF
TGTGCCAGCAGTTTGTCTCCGGGCTACGAGCAGTACTTC
>TRBV7-3|TRBJ2-5|-|many
CASSGGLGETQYF
TGTGCCAGCAGCGGGGGGTTGGGGGAGACCCAGTACTTC
>TRBV5-1|TRBJ2-5|-|many
CASSLARETQYF
TGCGCCAGCAGCTTGGCCCGGGAGACCCAGTACTTC
>TRBV5-1|TRBJ1-1|-|many
CASSLQTSWSEAFF
TGCGCCAGCAGCTTGCAGACATCTTGGAGTGAAGCTTTCTTT
>TRBV7-2|TRBJ2-3|-|many
CASSLEIRTDTQYF
TGTGCCAGCAGCTTAGAGATCCGAACAGATACGCAGTATTTT
>TRBV5-1|TRBJ2-5|TRBD1|medium-sized
CASSPLGQGQETQYF
TGCGCCAGCAGCCCCCTCGGACAGGGACAAGAGACCCAGTACTTC
>TRBV27|TRBJ1-1|-|few
CASSLYGGKGGTEAFF
TGTGCCAGCAGTTTATACGGGGGCAAGGGGGGGACTGAAGCTTTCTTT
>TRBV12-3/TRBV12-4|TRBJ1-2|-|many
CASSSWTAVYGYTF
TGTGCCAGCAGTTCCTGGACAGCCGTCTATGGCTACACCTTC
>TRBV7-8|TRBJ2-1|TRBD1|many
CASSSPTDRGYNEQFF
TGTGCCAGCAGCTCACCGACGGACAGGGGCTACAATGAGCAGTTCTTC
>TRBV2|TRBJ2-1|TRBD1|many
CASRTGTGGLYNEQFF
TGTGCCAGCAGAACAGGGACAGGGGGCCTCTACAATGAGCAGTTCTTC
>TRBV6-2/TRBV6-3|TRBJ1-5|TRBD1|many
CASSPGTGRGNQPQHF
TGTGCCAGCAGTCCCGGGACAGGGAGAGGCAATCAGCCCCAGCATTTT
>TRBV7-7|TRBJ2-3|-|many
CASSLLAQGGMADTQYF
TGTGCCAGCAGCTTACTCGCGCAGGGGGGCATGGCGGATACGCAGTATTTT
>TRBV20-1|TRBJ2-1|-|many
CSAALGGASDEQFF
TGCAGTGCCGCCCTGGGGGGGGCGTCTGATGAGCAGTTCTTC
>TRBV27|TRBJ2-7|TRBD2|many
CASRPSGVSEQYF
TGTGCCAGCAGACCTAGCGGGGTATCCGAGCAGTACTTC
>TRBV27|TRBJ2-5|-|many
CASSLLQETQYF
TGTGCCAGCAGTTTATTACAGGAGACCCAGTACTTC
>TRBV29-1|TRBJ2-1|-|many
CSVEPGPTVNEQFF
TGCAGCGTTGAGCCGGGACCGACTGTTAATGAGCAGTTCTTC
>TRBV5-1|TRBJ1-1|-|many
CASSYLSTEAFF
TGCGCCAGCAGCTATCTCTCGACTGAAGCTTTCTTT
>TRBV20-1|TRBJ1-2|TRBD1|many
CSDRQGAYGYTF
TGCAGTGACCGACAGGGGGCCTATGGCTACACCTTC